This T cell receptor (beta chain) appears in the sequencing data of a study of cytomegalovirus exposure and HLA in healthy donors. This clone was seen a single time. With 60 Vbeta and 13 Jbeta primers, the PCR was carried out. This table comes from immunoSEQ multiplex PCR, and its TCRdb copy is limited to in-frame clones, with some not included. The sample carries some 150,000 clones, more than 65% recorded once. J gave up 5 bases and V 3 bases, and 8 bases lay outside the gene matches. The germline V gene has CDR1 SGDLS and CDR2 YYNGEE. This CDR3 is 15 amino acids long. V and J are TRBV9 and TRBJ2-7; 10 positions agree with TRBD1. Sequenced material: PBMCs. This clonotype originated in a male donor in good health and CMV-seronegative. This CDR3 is CASSDTGTGVDEQYF. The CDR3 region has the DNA TGTGCCAGCAGCGATACCGGGACAGGGGTGGACGAGCAGTACTTC.